This note documents a single T cell receptor beta chain sequence. These data belong to a study of blood T cell repertoires in COVID-19. Study-wide background: The origin of the acute and convalescent COVID-19 samples was the United States, Italy and Spain. From T cells, B-cell-depleted T cells, or PBMCs came the material, which was cDNA or gDNA.

V dropped 5 bases and J dropped 7 bases, with 12 bases sitting between them. The CDR3 runs to 13 residues. Germline CDR1 reads SQVTM; CDR2 reads ANQGSEA. Study processing details: Reference gene primer amplification gave estimated nucleated cell counts. Profiling relied on immunoSEQ multiplex PCR, and the TCRdb table lists in-frame clones only, not all of them. For V, J and clone size, that table is used; D and trimming come from the DNA. The data contain some 250,000 clones, roughly 84% of them singletons. The chain is built from TRBV29-1 and TRBJ1-6; D is unclear. This receptor was taken from a woman aged 18-29 years with acute or convalescent COVID-19. Material for sequencing was peripheral blood. The CDR3, as DNA: TGCAGCGTTCGTGGGCAGTTGAATTCACCCCTCCACTTT. It specifies CSVRGQLNSPLHF.